The subject of this entry is one T cell receptor beta chain. This record comes from a study of blood T cell repertoires in COVID-19. As for the study in general: There were acute and convalescent COVID-19 samples, and they came from the United States, Italy and Spain. Sources were T cells, B-cell-depleted T cells, or PBMCs; the material itself was cDNA or gDNA.

Cohort allocation depended upon clinical history that participants reported. Per the authors' pipeline: How many nucleated cells were present was estimated from reference gene primer amplification. Profiling relied on immunoSEQ multiplex PCR, and the TCRdb table lists in-frame clones only, not all of them. V and J calls and clone size are given by that table; D and trimming were obtained from the DNA. The profile covers a few hundred thousand clones, with approximately 90% appearing a single time and 1% taken by the ten largest. Trimming removed 5 bases at V and 4 bases at J, with 15 bases between. This CDR3 region has 15 residues. Germline values: CDR1 MNHEY, CDR2 SMNVEV (reference sequence).

Specimen: PBMCs or T cells enriched from blood (not recorded which). This sequence was found in a man between 18 and 35 years old who had recovered from COVID-19. The chain links TRBV27 to TRBJ2-1, with TRBD1 as a possible D gene (6 bases). CDR3 sequence reads: CASSQFPGVYNEQFF. CDR3 in DNA: TGTGCCAGCAGTCAGTTCCCAGGGGTATACAATGAGCAGTTCTTC.